The rows below give T cell receptor beta chains drawn from one sample of a study of T cell responses to AZD1222 COVID-19 vaccine. Measured with immunoSEQ multiplex PCR; TCRdb has only the in-frame clones, and not every one. The table shows about 100,000 clones, with around nine tenths occurring only once. The sequencing here drew on peripheral blood, taken on day 0 of AZD1222 vaccination. These receptors came from an adult in good health. CDR3s include the opening cysteine and the closing phenylalanine or tryptophan. Each record gives: J gene, D gene, CDR3 length, V gene, clone size, CDR3 protein, CDR3 DNA. A D gene is named only where the DNA matches it firmly. Size is stated for part of the rows, as once, few or many counts, or as a class when the clone is expanded.

>TRBJ2-7|-|12|TRBV3-1/TRBV3-2|-
CASSQVIHEQYF
TGTGCCAGCAGCCAAGTCATCCACGAGCAGTACTTC
>TRBJ1-2|-|15|TRBV28|-
CATKPETVSSSGYTF
TGTGCCACCAAGCCGGAAACAGTTTCTTCGAGTGGCTACACCTTC
>TRBJ2-7|TRBD1|13|TRBV10-3|few
CASEGQDSYEQYF
TGTGCCTCCGAAGGACAGGACTCCTACGAGCAGTACTTC
>TRBJ1-5|-|13|TRBV19|-
CASSIREDQPQHF
TGTGCCAGTAGTATACGGGAAGATCAGCCCCAGCATTTT
>TRBJ2-3|TRBD1|14|TRBV11-2|-
CASSLDRFRDTQYF
TGTGCCAGCAGCCTGGACAGGTTTAGGGATACGCAGTATTTT
>TRBJ1-1|-|13|TRBV2|-
CASSGRENTEAFF
TGTGCCAGCAGTGGACGGGAGAACACTGAAGCTTTCTTT
>TRBJ1-2|-|14|TRBV21-1|-
CASSKRGRNYGYTF
TGTGCCAGCAGCAAACGGGGACGGAACTATGGCTACACCTTC
>TRBJ2-6|-|17|TRBV18|few
CASSPRGSASGANVLTF
TGTGCCAGCTCACCGAGGGGCAGCGCATCTGGGGCCAACGTCCTGACTTTC
>TRBJ1-2|TRBD1|12|TRBV12-3/TRBV12-4|few
CASSTGGYGYTF
TGTGCCAGCAGTACAGGGGGCTATGGCTACACCTTC
>TRBJ2-7|-|15|TRBV9|once
CASSVGDGDSYEQYF
TGTGCCAGCAGCGTAGGGGACGGAGACTCCTACGAGCAGTACTTC
>TRBJ1-1|-|13|TRBV6-2/TRBV6-3|-
CASSPREGTEAFF
TGTGCCAGCAGTCCCCGCGAGGGGACTGAAGCTTTCTTT
>TRBJ2-7|TRBD1|15|TRBV5-4|-
CASSSPGQESYEQYF
TGTGCCAGCAGCTCACCGGGACAGGAATCCTACGAGCAGTACTTC
>TRBJ2-7|-|14|TRBV19|once
CASGPFGNPYEQYF
TGTGCCAGTGGCCCTTTTGGGAACCCATACGAGCAGTACTTC
>TRBJ1-1|-|14|TRBV7-9|-
CASSLADVPTEAFF
TGTGCCAGCAGCTTAGCTGACGTCCCAACCGAAGCTTTCTTT
>TRBJ2-2|-|15|TRBV4-1|once
CASSQGYSVTGELFF
TGCGCCAGCAGCCAAGGGTATTCGGTCACCGGGGAGCTGTTTTTT
>TRBJ1-5|-|12|TRBV12-3/TRBV12-4|once
CASSPDPRAQHF
TGTGCCAGCAGCCCTGATCCGAGGGCCCAGCATTTT
>TRBJ2-1|-|13|TRBV7-8|-
CASIQGSGNEQFF
TGTGCCAGCATCCAGGGTTCCGGCAATGAGCAGTTCTTC
>TRBJ2-7|-|10|TRBV2|-
CASSDYEQYF
TGTGCCAGCAGTGACTACGAGCAGTACTTC
>TRBJ2-5|TRBD2|16|TRBV5-1|-
CASSPGTSGDQETQYF
TGCGCCAGCAGCCCCGGGACTAGCGGAGATCAAGAGACCCAGTACTTC
>TRBJ1-5|-|14|TRBV6-5|-
CASLFPGGNQPQHF
TGTGCCAGTCTATTCCCCGGGGGCAATCAGCCCCAGCATTTT
>TRBJ2-2|TRBD2|15|TRBV24-1|-
CASAGTSGETGELFF
TGTGCCTCCGCCGGGACTAGCGGGGAAACCGGGGAGCTGTTTTTT
>TRBJ1-5|-|15|TRBV4-3|-
CASSGAAGGNQPQHF
TGCGCCAGCAGCGGGGCAGCGGGAGGCAATCAGCCCCAGCATTTT
>TRBJ1-5|TRBD1|14|TRBV3-1/TRBV3-2|once
CASSQGQGNQPQHF
TGTGCCAGCAGCCAAGGACAGGGGAATCAGCCCCAGCATTTT
>TRBJ1-1|-|10|TRBV20-1|-
CSAQGTEAFF
TGCAGTGCTCAGGGGACTGAAGCTTTCTTT
>TRBJ2-7|TRBD2|14|TRBV9|-
CASSGTSGVGEQYF
TGTGCCAGCAGCGGGACTAGCGGGGTTGGAGAGCAGTACTTC
>TRBJ1-6|-|13|TRBV7-3|once
CASSPRRNSPLHF
TGTGCCAGCAGCCCGAGACGGAATTCACCCCTCCACTTT
>TRBJ2-2|-|15|TRBV5-1|-
CASSLHAGKTGELFF
TGCGCCAGCAGCTTGCATGCGGGAAAGACCGGGGAGCTGTTTTTT
>TRBJ2-3|-|13|TRBV9|-
CASQGKSTDTQYF
TGTGCCTCACAGGGAAAGAGCACAGATACGCAGTATTTT
>TRBJ2-3|-|17|TRBV10-2|-
CASSYPPVRGSTDTQYF
TGCGCCAGCAGTTACCCTCCTGTCCGGGGAAGCACAGATACGCAGTATTTT
>TRBJ1-6|-|12|TRBV7-2|-
CASTATRDPLHF
TGTGCCAGCACCGCGACCAGGGACCCCCTCCACTTT